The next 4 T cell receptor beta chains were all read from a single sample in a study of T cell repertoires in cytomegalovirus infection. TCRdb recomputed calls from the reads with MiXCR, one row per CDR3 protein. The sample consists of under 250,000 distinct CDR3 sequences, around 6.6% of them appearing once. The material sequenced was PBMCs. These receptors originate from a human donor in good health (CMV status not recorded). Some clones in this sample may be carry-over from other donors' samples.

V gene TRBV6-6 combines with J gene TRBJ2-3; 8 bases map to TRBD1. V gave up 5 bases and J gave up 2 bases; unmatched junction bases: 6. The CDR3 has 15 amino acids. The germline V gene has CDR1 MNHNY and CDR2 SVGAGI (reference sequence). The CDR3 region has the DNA TGTGCCAGCAGTCCGACAGGGGCCCCCACAGATACGCAGTATTTT. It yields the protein CASSPTGAPTDTQYF.

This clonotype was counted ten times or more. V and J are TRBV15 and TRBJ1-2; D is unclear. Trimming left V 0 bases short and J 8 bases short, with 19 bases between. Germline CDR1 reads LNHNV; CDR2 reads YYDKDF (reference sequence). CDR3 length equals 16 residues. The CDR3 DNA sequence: TGTGCCACCAGCAGAGATTTGGCCGGGTCCGGGGAAGGCTACACCTTC. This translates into CATSRDLAGSGEGYTF.

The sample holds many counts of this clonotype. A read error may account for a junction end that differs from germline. As DNA, the CDR3 is TGTGCCAGCAGCTACGGGATATCCCCGCGAGAGGCGCTCAACTTC. Amino acid sequence: CASSYGISPREALNF. The chain employs TRBV7-2 and TRBJ2-7; tentative D call: TRBD2 (5 bases). CDR1 is SGHTA and CDR2 is FQGNSA in the germline V gene. The CDR3 runs to 15 residues.

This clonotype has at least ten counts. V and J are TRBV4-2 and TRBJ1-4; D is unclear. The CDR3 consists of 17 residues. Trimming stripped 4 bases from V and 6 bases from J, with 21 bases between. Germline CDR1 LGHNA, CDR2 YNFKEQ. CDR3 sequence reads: CASSPTPPRAGDEKLFF. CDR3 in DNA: TGTGCCAGCAGCCCAACTCCCCCCCGGGCCGGGGATGAAAAACTGTTTTTT.